A selection of T cell receptor beta chains follows, all from one sample in a study of metastatic and nonmetastatic thyroid tumors. With MiXCR, TCRdb reprocessed the PCR reads. The data hold roughly 83,000 clones, with about 15% observed a single time. Source material: blood. The receptors here all came from a female donor with papillary thyroid cancer or a benign thyroid nodule (not recorded which). Some clones in this sample may be carry-over from other donors' samples. Each CDR3 is given with its conserved first and last residue. Each record gives: J gene, V gene, clone size, CDR3 protein. Only some rows state a clone size, as once, few, many or a class for expanded clones.

TRBJ2-7 TRBV20-1 many CSARGTSATYEQYF
TRBJ1-2 TRBV2 many CASSEAGQGNNYGYTF
TRBJ1-2 TRBV28 many CASSLEAQGGGYTF
TRBJ1-2 TRBV6-4 . CASSDESGVGYTF
TRBJ1-1 TRBV6-1 many CASSQGIQMEAFF
TRBJ2-6 TRBV9 . CASSVPHSNSGAKVLTF
TRBJ1-1 TRBV28 few CASSVTGRNTEAFF
TRBJ1-6 TRBV7-8 many CASSLEGPLSPLHF
TRBJ1-1 TRBV27 many CASSPYRGAMNTEAFF
TRBJ2-7 TRBV6-2/TRBV6-3 many CASSYDRGKYEQYF
TRBJ1-2 TRBV19 many CASSMVGGHYGYTF
TRBJ1-1 TRBV11-1 many CASSGDRGEAFF
TRBJ2-7 TRBV6-2/TRBV6-3 many CASSYPWEQYF
TRBJ1-1 TRBV10-1 few CASSDQAGGNEAFF
TRBJ2-2 TRBV19 many CASSFARATGGLTTGELFF
TRBJ1-5 TRBV6-2/TRBV6-3 . CASSEVHPQHF
TRBJ2-7 TRBV18 many CASSPRPGPLSYEQYF
TRBJ1-2 TRBV5-8 . CAGSFVEIRGRGGYTF
TRBJ2-5 TRBV7-8 few CASSLEARSAQRETQYF
TRBJ2-2 TRBV24-1 many CATSDQKRGSTGELFF
TRBJ2-7 TRBV20-1 many CSAEDRGDSYEQYF
TRBJ2-1 TRBV6-2/TRBV6-3 few CASTQSGIVYFDEQFF
TRBJ1-2 TRBV27 . CASSLSGANYSYTF
TRBJ1-2 TRBV10-3 many CAISGTGGAGYTF
TRBJ2-1 TRBV24-1 . CATSDLGLQGVLMGEQFF
TRBJ1-6 TRBV20-1 many CSARKGSYNSPLHF
TRBJ1-6 TRBV27 . CASSRLTGGLWYNSPLHF